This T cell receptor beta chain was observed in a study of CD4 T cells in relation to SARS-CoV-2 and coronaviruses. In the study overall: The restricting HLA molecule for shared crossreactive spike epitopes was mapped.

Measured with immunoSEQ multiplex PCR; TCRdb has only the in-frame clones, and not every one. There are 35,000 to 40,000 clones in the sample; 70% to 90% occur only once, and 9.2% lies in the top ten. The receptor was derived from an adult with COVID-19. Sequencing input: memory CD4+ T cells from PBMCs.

The CDR3 DNA reads TGTGCCAGCAGCTTAGCATCGGCAGGGGGGTATTCACCCCTCCACTTT. It specifies CASSLASAGGYSPLHF. The V gene is TRBV7-2, the J gene TRBJ1-6, with 7 bases matching TRBD1. The J segment lost 8 bases and the V segment lost 0 bases, leaving 7 bases of the junction unmatched. CDR1 and CDR2 from the germline V gene are SGHTA and FQGNSA. The CDR3 is 16 amino acids.